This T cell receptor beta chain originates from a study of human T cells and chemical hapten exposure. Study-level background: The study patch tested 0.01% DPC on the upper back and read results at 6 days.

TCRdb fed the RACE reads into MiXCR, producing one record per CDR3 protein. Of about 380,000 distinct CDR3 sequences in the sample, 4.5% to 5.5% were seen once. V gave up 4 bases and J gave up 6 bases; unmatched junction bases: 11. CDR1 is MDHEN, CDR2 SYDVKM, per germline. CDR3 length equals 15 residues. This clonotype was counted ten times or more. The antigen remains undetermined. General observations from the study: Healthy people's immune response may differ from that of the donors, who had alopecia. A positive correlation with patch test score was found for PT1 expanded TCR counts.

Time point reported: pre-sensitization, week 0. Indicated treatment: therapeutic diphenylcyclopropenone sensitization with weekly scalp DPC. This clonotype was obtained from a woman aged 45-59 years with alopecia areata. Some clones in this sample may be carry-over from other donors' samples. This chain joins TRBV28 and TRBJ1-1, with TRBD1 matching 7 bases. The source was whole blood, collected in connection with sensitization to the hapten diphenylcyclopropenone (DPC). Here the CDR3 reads CASSSQRQGPPEAFF. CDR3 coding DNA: TGTGCCAGCAGTTCCCAGAGACAGGGTCCTCCTGAAGCTTTCTTT.